The 14 T cell receptor beta chains below all came from one sample that was sequenced in a study of T-cell reconstitution after alpha-beta-depleted transplantation in children. A TCRbeta library incorporating unique molecular identifiers was prepared. TCRdb re-called the PCR reads with MiXCR, one entry per CDR3 protein. The repertoire holds around 960,000 distinct CDR3 sequences, about 30% seen once, with approximately 30% in the top ten. The specimen was PBMCs, mostly from graft donor cells, collected 360 days after TCRalphabeta/CD19-depleted stem cell transplant. These receptors came from a boy younger than two who had a stem cell transplant for SCID, so the T cells may come from the graft donor.

In this sample, this clonotype turned up a few times. V is TRBV29-1 and J is TRBJ1-1; D may be TRBD1 (6 bases). Between the trimmed V and J ends, which lost 7 bases and 4 bases, there was a span of 13 bases. The CDR3 is 12 residues long. The germline gives CDR1 SQVTM, CDR2 ANQGSEA. This chain's CDR3 is CSDGGGGTEAFF. The DNA for the CDR3 is TGCAGCGACGGGGGGGGCGGCACTGAAGCTTTCTTT. The full variable domain, in which reference TRBV29-1 and TRBJ1-1 provide the parts outside the CDR3, is SAVISQKPSRDICQRGTSLTIQCQVDSQVTMMFWYRQQPGQSLTLIATANQGSEATYESGFVIDKFPISRPNLTFSTLTVSNMSPEDSSIYLCSDGGGGTEAFFGQGTRLTVV.

This clonotype was seen only once. The rearrangement links TRBV12-3 or TRBV12-4 to TRBJ1-4; no firm D call. The V end was cut by 6 bases, the J end by 8 bases, with 13 bases between. There are 13 residues in the CDR3. CDR3 amino acids: CASSYVRTEKLFF. In DNA, the CDR3 is TGTGCCAGCAGCTACGTACGGACGGAAAAACTGTTTTTT.

This clonotype showed up just a few times. The genes are TRBV20-1 and TRBJ2-1; TRBD2 might be the D (5 bases). Germline assignment: CDR1 DFQATT and CDR2 SNEGSKA (reference sequence). This CDR3 region has 11 residues. The V end was cut by 8 bases, the J end by 8 bases, with 13 bases between. The CDR3 bases are TGCAGTCTTCCTAGCATCCATGAGCAGTTCTTC. Residues: CSLPSIHEQFF.

The chain uses TRBV5-6 and TRBJ1-2; D is possibly TRBD1 (5 bases). This CDR3 comprises 16 residues. Trimming pared 0 bases from V and 4 bases from J, leaving 16 bases between. The germline V gene has CDR1 SGHDT and CDR2 YYEEEE. CDR3 DNA: TGTGCCAGCAGCTTGGCTCCGACAGATTCGTCCTATGGCTACACCTTC. This translates into CASSLAPTDSSYGYTF.

This clonotype was seen only a few times. The V gene is TRBV29-1, the J gene TRBJ2-2; 8 nucleotides agree with TRBD1. After removal of 7 bases from V and 1 base from J, the junction contained 11 bases not matched to a gene. The germline CDR1 and CDR2 sequences are SQVTM and ANQGSEA. The CDR3 extends over 16 amino acids. CDR3 bases: TGCAGCGGGAGCACCAACAGGGGGAAGAACACCGGGGAGCTGTTTTTT. This encodes CSGSTNRGKNTGELFF.

The sample holds a few counts of this clonotype. The CDR3 sequence: CASSQGSGDEKLFF. Written as DNA, the CDR3 is TGTGCCAGCAGCCAAGGGTCCGGGGATGAAAAACTGTTTTTT. The chain employs TRBV3-1 and TRBJ1-4; D is undetermined. This CDR3 is 14 amino acids long. Per the germline V gene, CDR1 is LGHDT and CDR2 is YNNKEL (reference sequence). Trimming took 1 base from V and 6 from J, leaving 9 bases between them.

This clonotype showed up just a few times. The chain links TRBV6-1 to TRBJ2-1; the D gene is possibly TRBD1 (5 bases). In germline, CDR1 is MNHNS, CDR2 SASEGT. Deletions cut 6 bases from V and 0 bases from J, with 9 bases between. There are 14 residues in the CDR3. CDR3 residues: CASSQTGSYNEQFF. CDR3 coding DNA: TGTGCCAGCAGCCAAACAGGCTCCTACAATGAGCAGTTCTTC.

The gene calls are TRBV4-1 and TRBJ2-3, with D possibly being TRBD1 (5 bases). The germline V and J ends were trimmed by 0 bases and 7 bases, with 8 bases remaining between them. The CDR3 consists of 13 residues. In germline, CDR1 is MGHRA, CDR2 YSYEKL. CDR3 region: CASSQDGAYTQYF. The CDR3 region has the DNA TGCGCCAGCAGCCAAGATGGGGCCTATACGCAGTATTTT.

This clonotype came up a few times. The V gene is TRBV6-1, the J gene TRBJ2-4; no clear D. The CDR3 totals 16 residues. The ends were cut back, 10 bases at V and 1 base at J, with 20 bases in the middle. The germline gives CDR1 MNHNS, CDR2 SASEGT. The CDR3 region is CATTPGPNGAKNIQYF. The CDR3 DNA is TGTGCCACCACCCCTGGACCCAACGGGGCCAAAAACATTCAGTACTTC.

This clonotype was detected only once. V is TRBV18 and J is TRBJ1-1; D not certain. Germline V gives CDR1 KGHSH, CDR2 LQKENI. The CDR3 is 15 amino acids. Trimming cost V 5 bases and J 0 bases, with 13 bases left between them. CDR3 sequence (DNA): TGTGCCAGCTCAGCAGGCCGGGCGGTGAACACTGAAGCTTTCTTT. This encodes CASSAGRAVNTEAFF.

The V gene is TRBV5-1, the J gene TRBJ2-7, with 9 bases that match TRBD1. The CDR3 covers 15 residues. Losses at the gene ends were 3 bases for V and 5 bases for J; bases not matched to a gene: 9. The V gene's germline CDR1 is SGHRS and CDR2 YFSETQ. This CDR3 is CASSYLQGALHEQYF. DNA of the CDR3: TGCGCCAGCAGCTATCTACAGGGGGCGCTCCACGAGCAGTACTTC.

The gene calls are TRBV5-6 and TRBJ2-5; D may be TRBD1 (5 bases). This CDR3 has 14 residues. With 4 bases removed from V and 3 bases from J, the gap between germline ends came to 13 bases. Per the germline V gene, CDR1 is SGHDT and CDR2 is YYEEEE. Here the CDR3 reads CASSPIDREETQYF. The DNA of the CDR3 is TGTGCCAGCAGCCCTATCGACAGAGAAGAGACCCAGTACTTC.

This clonotype was seen more than once but under ten times. V usage is TRBV12-3 or TRBV12-4 and J usage is TRBJ2-1; 7 bases are a match to TRBD1. Losses at the gene ends were 6 bases for V and 0 bases for J; bases not matched to a gene: 5. This CDR3 spans 15 amino acids. The CDR3, as DNA: TGTGCCAGCAGCCGGGACAGTCTCTCCTACAATGAGCAGTTCTTC. Translating gives CASSRDSLSYNEQFF.

The rearrangement joins TRBV29-1 to TRBJ1-1; no clear D. Germline V gene data show CDR1 as SQVTM and CDR2 as ANQGSEA. The CDR3 has 13 residues. Trimming removed 0 bases at V and 4 bases at J, with 9 bases between. The CDR3: CSVEEVWGTEAFF. The DNA for the CDR3 is TGCAGCGTTGAAGAGGTTTGGGGCACTGAAGCTTTCTTT.